This T cell receptor (beta chain) was sequenced for a study of T-cell memory formation after mild COVID-19. Study at large: TCR clustering was largely donor specific.

Notes on the study in general: Contracting clones from day 15 to 85 showed balanced CD4/CD8; later expanders favored CD4+. Day 37-peaking second-wave clones had unconfirmed SARS-CoV-2 specificity.

TCRdb independently ran MiXCR on the 5' RACE reads; one entry per CDR3 protein. The repertoire consists of about 560,000 distinct CDR3 sequences, with about 20% occurring once and the leading ten covering 8.4%. This clonotype occurred many times. The antigen is unknown. V was trimmed by 1 base and J by 3 bases, leaving 19 bases between them. The CDR3 is 18 amino acids. Per the germline V gene, CDR1 is SGHVS and CDR2 is FQNEAQ. Sequenced material: PBMCs or a T cell subset sorted from them (not recorded which). J is TRBJ2-1 and V is TRBV7-8; the D gene is possibly TRBD2 (5 bases). The receptor comes from an adult woman who had mild COVID-19 (a few samples of this study predate the infection). Cell type and time point are not known. In nucleotides, the CDR3 is TGTGCCAGCAGCTTAGGGATCGGGATAGGACCTCTCTACAATGAGCAGTTCTTC. It is translated as CASSLGIGIGPLYNEQFF.